The rows below give T cell receptor beta chains drawn from one sample of a study of T cells after yellow fever vaccination. TCRdb re-called the 5' RACE reads with MiXCR, one entry per CDR3 protein. This sample has some 49,000 distinct CDR3 sequences, with more than 6% found just once. This sample comprised PBMCs, either bulk or a sorted T-cell subset (CD4+, CD8+, memory, or dextramer-sorted; not recorded which), obtained 45 days after the yellow fever booster vaccination. All receptors derive from a man aged 30-40 years who received the YFV17D yellow fever vaccine. CDR3s include the opening cysteine and the closing phenylalanine or tryptophan. The D gene is left open where the match is weak. Rows give clone size only sometimes, using once, few, many, or a class for an expanded clone.

TRBV19	TRBJ2-1	many	TRBD1	TGTGCCAGTAGCACTGACAGGGAGAGCTCCTACAATGAGCAGTTCTTC	CASSTDRESSYNEQFF
TRBV5-1	TRBJ2-3	many	NA	TGCGCCAGCAGCTTGGAGCCTTTCACAGATACGCAGTATTTT	CASSLEPFTDTQYF
TRBV20-1	TRBJ1-5	NA	NA	TGCAGTGCTAGTGAGTATAGCAATCAGCCCCAGCATTTT	CSASEYSNQPQHF
TRBV7-2	TRBJ2-5	many	NA	TGTGCCAGCAGCTTAGCTTCGGAAGAGACCCAGTACTTC	CASSLASEETQYF
TRBV7-2	TRBJ2-3	few	TRBD2	TGTGCCACGCGGGTCGATGCGGGGGCAGATACGCAGTATTTT	CATRVDAGADTQYF
TRBV6-5	TRBJ2-1	few	NA	TGTGCCAGCAGTTACTTCGGGTACAATGAGCAGTTCTTC	CASSYFGYNEQFF
TRBV19	TRBJ2-2	many	NA	TGTGCCAGTAGCCCCACACGGGACGCGAACACCGGGGAGCTGTTTTTT	CASSPTRDANTGELFF
TRBV7-8	TRBJ2-7	many	TRBD2	TGTGCCAGCAGCTTCGGGACTAGCGGGACCTACGAGCAGTACTTC	CASSFGTSGTYEQYF
TRBV7-6	TRBJ2-2	NA	TRBD2	TGTGCCAGCAGCTCTCCTCCCGGGACTAAAAACACCGGGGAGCTGTTTTTT	CASSSPPGTKNTGELFF
TRBV5-1	TRBJ1-1	NA	TRBD1	TGCGCCAGCAGCTTGGCGGGCCCAGGGGGCAGGACTGAAGCTTTCTTT	CASSLAGPGGRTEAFF
TRBV12-3/TRBV12-4	TRBJ1-1	many	NA	TGTGCCAGCAGTTTGGGGCCGAACACTGAAGCTTTCTTT	CASSLGPNTEAFF
TRBV5-6	TRBJ2-2	many	TRBD1	TGTGCCAGCAGCCTGGGACAGGGGGGGTTCGGCGGGGAGCTGTTTTTT	CASSLGQGGFGGELFF
TRBV3-1	TRBJ2-1	many	NA	TGTGCCAGCAGCCAAGATCTTGTCCGTGGCCCCAGGGACTTC	CASSQDLVRGPRDF
TRBV28	TRBJ2-7	many	TRBD1	TGTGCCAGCATCACCGGACAGGGCTACTACGAGCAGTACTTC	CASITGQGYYEQYF
TRBV5-1	TRBJ1-2	many	TRBD1	TGCGCCAGCAGCTTGGCCGGGACAGGGTATGGCTACACCTTC	CASSLAGTGYGYTF
TRBV15	TRBJ1-2	few	NA	TGTGCCACCAGCAGAGGGGGAACAGGGAGACACTATGGCTACACCTTC	CATSRGGTGRHYGYTF
TRBV7-2	TRBJ2-4	many	TRBD1	TGTGCCAGCAGCCCAAGACAGGGGGCTTCTACCAAAAACATTCAGTACTTC	CASSPRQGASTKNIQYF
TRBV6-2/TRBV6-3	TRBJ2-7	few	TRBD2	TGTGCCAGCAGGCCTTATGTGGGGTATAAAAAAAGCGGGAGGTCCCACGAGCAGTACTTC	CASRPYVGYKKSGRSHEQYF
TRBV9	TRBJ2-3	many	TRBD1	TGTGCCAGCAGCGTTTACGGCCAGGGATTAGGGGGCGATACGCAGTATTTT	CASSVYGQGLGGDTQYF
TRBV10-3	TRBJ1-3	NA	TRBD1	TGTGCCATCAGTGACCCGGGACAGGCGCCTGGAAACACCATATATTTT	CAISDPGQAPGNTIYF
TRBV20-1	TRBJ1-1	few	NA	TGCAGTGCTAGGCGATCGGGCGCTGAAGCTTTCTTT	CSARRSGAEAFF
TRBV12-3/TRBV12-4	TRBJ2-2	many	NA	TGTGCCAGCAGTCTCGTGGGGGGGCTCGCCGGGGAGCTGTTTTTT	CASSLVGGLAGELFF
TRBV6-2/TRBV6-3	TRBJ2-5	many	TRBD2	TGTGCCAGCAGTCGAATCACTAGCGGGAGAGGCGAGACCCAGTACTTC	CASSRITSGRGETQYF
TRBV6-1	TRBJ2-7	few	NA	TGTGCCAGCAGTGTCTCCTATCCAGCGAGCGAGCAGTACTTC	CASSVSYPASEQYF
TRBV28	TRBJ2-6	many	NA	TGTGCCAGCAGTTTATGGAGGGCTGGGGCCAACGTCCTGACTTTC	CASSLWRAGANVLTF
TRBV20-1	TRBJ2-1	many	NA	TGCAGTGCTAGAGAGGAGGACAATCGCTACAATGAGCAGTTCTTC	CSAREEDNRYNEQFF
TRBV20-1	TRBJ2-1	many	NA	TGCAGTGCTAGAGAAGTACTAGTCAATGAGCAGTTCTTC	CSAREVLVNEQFF
TRBV12-3/TRBV12-4	TRBJ2-1	few	NA	TGTGCCAGCAGTACCCAACAGGGACTTCACAATCCTGAGCAGTTCTTC	CASSTQQGLHNPEQFF
TRBV7-2	TRBJ2-7	many	NA	TGTGCCAGCAGCTTAAAGACAAGCGGCGCCTACGAGCAGTACTTC	CASSLKTSGAYEQYF
TRBV9	TRBJ2-1	few	NA	TGTGCCAGCAGCGTGAACATGGTCCCCGGAGGGAATGAGCAGTTCTTC	CASSVNMVPGGNEQFF
TRBV10-1	TRBJ1-1	NA	NA	TGCGCCTCCCGGGGATCCAACACTGAAGCTTTCTTT	CASRGSNTEAFF
TRBV5-1	TRBJ2-1	NA	NA	TGCGCCGGCAGCTTGGCCGAGGGGTCCTACAATGAGCAGTTCTTC	CAGSLAEGSYNEQFF
TRBV20-1	TRBJ2-5	many	NA	TGCAGTGCCCTCTCCACGGGGCAAGAGACCCAGTACTTC	CSALSTGQETQYF
TRBV30	TRBJ1-1	few	TRBD1	TGTGCCTGGAGCTGGACAGGCCAGAACACTGAAGCTTTCTTT	CAWSWTGQNTEAFF
TRBV12-3/TRBV12-4	TRBJ2-5	NA	NA	TGTGCCAGCAGTTTAGCGCGAGTTACGGAAGAGACCCAGTACTTC	CASSLARVTEETQYF
TRBV7-2	TRBJ2-3	NA	NA	TGTGCCAGCAGCTTAGTGCGCGCGGGAGATACGCAGTATTTT	CASSLVRAGDTQYF
TRBV11-2	TRBJ2-2	many	NA	TGTGCCAGCAGCCCGAGTTGGGTGGCTAGCGAGAACACCGGGGAGCTGTTTTTT	CASSPSWVASENTGELFF
TRBV28	TRBJ1-4	medium-sized	TRBD1	TGTGCCAGCAGTTCCGGGACAGGCCCTAATGAAAAACTGTTTTTT	CASSSGTGPNEKLFF
TRBV6-1	TRBJ2-7	NA	NA	TGTGCCAGCACCAGGACGGATACCTACGAGCAGTACTTC	CASTRTDTYEQYF
TRBV29-1	TRBJ2-7	few	TRBD2	TGCAGCGTTGAGACCGCGGGGGGGTACGAGCAGTACTTC	CSVETAGGYEQYF
TRBV12-3/TRBV12-4	TRBJ1-6	many	NA	TGTGCCAGCAGGGGCGCCGATTCACCCCTCCACTTT	CASRGADSPLHF